This TCR beta chain was observed in a study of shared clonotypes between healthy human individuals. Study overall: CD8 memory received one plate per donor, CD8 naive two, CD4 memory three and CD4 naive three.

Study processing details: Junction-only sequences without quality scores came from ImmunoSEQ, so filtering differed. Data came from immunoSEQ multiplex PCR; TCRdb stores just in-frame clones and leaves some out. V and J calls and clone size are those listed in that table; D and trimming were worked out from the DNA. The sample contains around 300,000 clones, around 87% of which appear only once. With CCR7-negative CD45RA+ TemRA cells, CD45RO+ cells were combined in CD8 memory. The germline V gene encodes CDR1 SEHNR and CDR2 FQNEAQ (reference sequence). V dropped 5 bases and J dropped 2; count of bases not matched to a gene: 8. The CDR3 extends over 15 amino acids.

The chain has TRBV7-9 and TRBJ2-7; 8 bases map to TRBD1. Sequencing was carried out using memory CD8+ T cells sorted from blood. Subset in this sample: CD45RO+ cells pooled with CCR7-negative TemRA cells. The source is a man between 18 and 29 years old in good health. CDR3 in amino acids: CASSPPGQGAYEQYF. CDR3 DNA: TGTGCCAGCAGCCCCCCTGGACAGGGAGCCTACGAGCAGTACTTC. The variable domain in full, with the rest retrieved from reference TRBV7-9 and TRBJ2-7, is DTGVSQNPRHKITKRGQNVTFRCDPISEHNRLYWYRQTLGQGPEFLTYFQNEAQLEKSRLLSDRFSAERPKGSFSTLEIQRTEQGDSAMYLCASSPPGQGAYEQYFGPGTRLTVT.